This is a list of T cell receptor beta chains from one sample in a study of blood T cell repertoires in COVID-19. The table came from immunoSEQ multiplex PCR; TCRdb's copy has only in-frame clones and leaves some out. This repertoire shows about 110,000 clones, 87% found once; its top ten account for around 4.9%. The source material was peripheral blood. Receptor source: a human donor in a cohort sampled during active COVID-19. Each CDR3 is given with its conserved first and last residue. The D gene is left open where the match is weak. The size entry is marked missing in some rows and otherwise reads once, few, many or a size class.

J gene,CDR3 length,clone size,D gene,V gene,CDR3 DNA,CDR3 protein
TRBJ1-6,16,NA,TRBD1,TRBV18,TGTGCCAGCTCACGCGGACAGGGGGCGATGAATTCACCCCTCCACTTT,CASSRGQGAMNSPLHF
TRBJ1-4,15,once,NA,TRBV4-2,TGTGCCAGCAGCCAAGACATAGGGGAATTTGAAAAACTGTTTTTT,CASSQDIGEFEKLFF
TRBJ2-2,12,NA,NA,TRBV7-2,TGTGCCAGCAGCCCCTCCTACGGGGAGCTGTTTTTT,CASSPSYGELFF
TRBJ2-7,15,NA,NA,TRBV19,TGTGCCAGTAGTATTCAGACAGCGAGCTCCTACGAGCAGTACTTC,CASSIQTASSYEQYF
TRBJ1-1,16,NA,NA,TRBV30,TGTGCCTGCGTCAGGTGGGGGGGAATAAGGAACACTGAAGCTTTCTTT,CACVRWGGIRNTEAFF
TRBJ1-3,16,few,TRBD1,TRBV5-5,TGTGCCAGCAGCATACAGGGGTCGAGCTCTGGAAACACCATATATTTT,CASSIQGSSSGNTIYF
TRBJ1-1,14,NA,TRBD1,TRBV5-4,TGTGCCAGCAGGTTGACAGGGCCGAACACTGAAGCTTTCTTT,CASRLTGPNTEAFF
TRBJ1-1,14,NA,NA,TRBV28,TGTGCCAGCAGGCCCTCCGGGAAAATTATTGAAGCTTTCTTT,CASRPSGKIIEAFF
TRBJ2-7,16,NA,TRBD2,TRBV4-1,TGCGCCAGCAGCCAAAGTTATCTCGGGAGGGCCGATGAGCAGTACTTC,CASSQSYLGRADEQYF
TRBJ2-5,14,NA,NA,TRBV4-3,TGCGCCAGCAGCCAAGAACTAGATCAAGAGACCCAGTACTTC,CASSQELDQETQYF
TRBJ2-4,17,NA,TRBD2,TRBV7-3,TGTGCCAGCAGCTCGGGACTAGCGGGAGATGGCAAAAACATTCAGTACTTC,CASSSGLAGDGKNIQYF
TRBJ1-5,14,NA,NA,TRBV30,TGTGCCTGGAGTCGCAGAAATAGCAATCAGCCCCAGCATTTT,CAWSRRNSNQPQHF
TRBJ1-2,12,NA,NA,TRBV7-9,TGTGCCAGCAGCTACTTAAACTATGGCTACACCTTC,CASSYLNYGYTF
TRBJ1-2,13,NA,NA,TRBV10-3,TGTGCCATCAGTGACGGGGAGGGCTATGGCTACACCTTC,CAISDGEGYGYTF
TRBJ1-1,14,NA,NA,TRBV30,TGTGCCTGGAGTGTATCCCTCCGCAGCACTGAAGCTTTCTTT,CAWSVSLRSTEAFF
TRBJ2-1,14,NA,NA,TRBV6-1,TGTGCCAGCAGTGAGTCCAGAAACTACAATGAGCAGTTCTTC,CASSESRNYNEQFF
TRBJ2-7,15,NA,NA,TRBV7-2,TGTGCCAGCAGCGCCGACGGGGTAGTATCCTACGAGCAGTACTTC,CASSADGVVSYEQYF
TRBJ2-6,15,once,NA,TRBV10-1,TGCGCCAGCAGTGAGGGGAGATCTGGGGCCAACGTCCTGACTTTC,CASSEGRSGANVLTF
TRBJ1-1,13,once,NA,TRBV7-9,TGTGCCAGCAGCCCTGGAGGGAACACTGAAGCTTTCTTT,CASSPGGNTEAFF
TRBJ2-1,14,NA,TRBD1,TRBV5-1,TGCGCCAGCAGCTTTACAGGGGTGAACAATGAGCAGTTCTTC,CASSFTGVNNEQFF
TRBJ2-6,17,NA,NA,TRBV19,TGTGCCAGTAGTATCTCCCTAACAGGGACTGGGGCCAACGTCCTGACTTTC,CASSISLTGTGANVLTF
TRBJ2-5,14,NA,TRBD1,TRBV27,TGTGCCAGCAGTTTCCGGGACAGGGGAAAGACCCAGTACTTC,CASSFRDRGKTQYF
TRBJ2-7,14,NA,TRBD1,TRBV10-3,TGTGCCATCAGTCCGGGACAGGGGTTTGAAGAGCAGTACTTC,CAISPGQGFEEQYF
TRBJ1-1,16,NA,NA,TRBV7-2,TGTGCCAGCAGCTTAGCCTGGGGGGGTCGGTACACTGAAGCTTTCTTT,CASSLAWGGRYTEAFF
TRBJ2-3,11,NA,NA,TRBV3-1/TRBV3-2,TGTGCCAGCAGCCACCTTGATACGCAGTATTTT,CASSHLDTQYF
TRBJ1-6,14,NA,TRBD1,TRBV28,TGTGCCAGCAGTCTGGGACAGGGGGCATCACCCCTCCACTTT,CASSLGQGASPLHF
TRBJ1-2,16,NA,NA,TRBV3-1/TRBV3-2,TGTGCCAGCAGCCAAGTGGAGGACAGAAACTATTATGGCTACACCTTC,CASSQVEDRNYYGYTF
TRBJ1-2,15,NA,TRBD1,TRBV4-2,TGTGCCAGCAGGGACGGACAGGGATTGAACTATGGCTACACCTTC,CASRDGQGLNYGYTF